This TCR beta chain emerged from a study of blood T cells in healthy people across ages. Combining a sample-barcoded 5' primer with a J-beta primer mix, a second PCR ran for 7 to 11 cycles. Using its own MiXCR run on the 5' RACE reads, TCRdb lists one record per CDR3 protein. The repertoire holds roughly 1,300,000 distinct CDR3 sequences, with approximately 59% as singletons. Study-wide findings and caveats: Both higher diversity and more naive CD4+ cells marked long-lived donors when set against aged donors.

Looked up from germline, CDR1 is DFQATT and CDR2 is SNEGSKA (reference sequence). Deletions cut 3 bases from V and 1 base from J, with 10 bases between. The CDR3 is made up of 14 amino acids. A remark on this clonotype: No antigen is known for it.

This TCR was recovered from a man younger than 30 in good health. V gene TRBV20-1 combines with J gene TRBJ2-1; unclear D gene. Input material: blood. For the CDR3, the DNA is TGCAGTGCTAGTGTCCCAGGATCCTACAATGAGCAGTTCTTC. It encodes CSASVPGSYNEQFF.